Listed here are 5 T cell receptor beta chains from one sample, sequenced in a study of cytomegalovirus exposure and HLA in healthy donors. PCR was performed using 60 Vbeta and 13 Jbeta primers. Some clones are missing from TCRdb's copy, which holds only in-frame ones; the method was immunoSEQ multiplex PCR. This repertoire includes tens of thousands of clones. The sample taken for sequencing was PBMCs. The receptors originated from a man aged 18 to 30 in good health and CMV-seropositive.

The chain combines TRBV11-2 with TRBJ2-1; 12 positions match TRBD2. Germline CDR1 and CDR2: SGHAT and FQNNGV. V was clipped by 2 bases and J by 9 bases; unmatched bases: 5. CDR3 length: 15 amino acids. DNA of the CDR3: TGTGCCAGCAGCTTACTCCTAGCGGGGGGGCCTGAGCAGTTCTTC. Protein product: CASSLLLAGGPEQFF. Full variable domain (remainder filled in from reference TRBV11-2 and TRBJ2-1): EAGVAQSPRYKIIEKRQSVAFWCNPISGHATLYWYQQILGQGPKLLIQFQNNGVVDDSQLPKDRFSAERLKGVDSTLKIQPAKLEDSAVYLCASSLLLAGGPEQFFGPGTRLTVL.

The chain couples TRBV27 to TRBJ2-1; D is unclear. Germline-derived CDR1 and CDR2 are MNHEY and SMNVEV (reference sequence). The CDR3 covers 14 residues. V was cut by 4 bases and J by 0 bases, with 7 bases left in between. Here the CDR3 reads CASSSGSSYNEQFF. In DNA form, the CDR3 reads TGTGCCAGCAGTTCGGGTAGCTCCTACAATGAGCAGTTCTTC.

This chain connects TRBV7-8 to TRBJ2-1; 9 positions agree with TRBD1. This CDR3 is 16 amino acids long. With 0 bases clipped from V and 4 bases from J, the junction kept 4 bases outside the gene matches. CDR1 and CDR2 from the germline V gene are SGHVS and FQNEAQ. The CDR3 sequence: CASSLAPGQGYNEQFF. The DNA for the CDR3 is TGTGCCAGCAGCTTAGCGCCGGGACAGGGTTACAATGAGCAGTTCTTC.

The chain recombines TRBV5-1 with TRBJ2-5, with 9 bases matching TRBD2. CDR3 length: 19 amino acids. The V gene end was trimmed by 0 bases and the J gene end by 2 bases; junction bases not matched to a gene: 14. The germline V gene has CDR1 SGHRS and CDR2 YFSETQ. The CDR3 sequence: CASSLGRRGGRLEQETQYF. The CDR3 DNA is TGCGCCAGCAGCTTGGGACGGCGGGGGGGCCGACTCGAGCAAGAGACCCAGTACTTC.

The chain has TRBV2 and TRBJ2-6; D is unclear. Deletions cut 3 bases from V and 1 base from J, with 7 bases between. The CDR3 contains 15 residues. CDR1 and CDR2 from the germline V gene are SNHLY and FYNNEI. CDR3 protein: CASSEFGSGANVLTF. The CDR3 DNA sequence: TGTGCCAGCAGTGAGTTCGGGTCTGGGGCCAACGTCCTGACTTTC.